This T cell receptor beta chain was identified during a study of shared clonotypes between healthy human individuals. Study-wide background: A donor's plate count was three for CD4 naive and three for CD4 memory; CD8 naive had two and CD8 memory one. General study points: Despite large depth, rarefaction showed incomplete sorted-subset sequencing.

The CDR3 runs to 15 residues. V was shortened by 1 base and J by 2 bases, with 8 bases between the two germline ends. The germline CDR1 and CDR2 sequences are KGHSH and LQKENI. Regarding this clone: Its target is unknown. This sample also contains other DNA sequences that code for the same CDR3.

Clones were read by immunoSEQ multiplex PCR, and TCRdb kept only the in-frame ones, dropping some. The sample holds more than 1,200,000 clones, approximately 98.5% seen once. Sequencing was carried out using naive CD4+ T cells sorted from blood. Subset defined: CD45RA+ positively selected. The rearrangement uses TRBV18 and TRBJ1-4; no firm D call. The source is a man aged 30 to 45 in good health. CDR3 nucleotide sequence: TGTGCCAGCTCACCACGCGGGCGTACTAATGAAAAACTGTTTTTT. The encoded protein is CASSPRGRTNEKLFF.